The present TCR beta chain was sequenced within a study of blood T cell repertoires in COVID-19 (TCRdb year 2020). For the wider study: The collaborator samples originated in the United States, Italy and Spain and spanned the acute and convalescent phases of COVID-19. The samples were drawn from the first 160 participants of the ongoing ImmuneRACE study and from more than 1,000 subjects provided by 6 global collaborators. HLA class I and class II types, where available, came from metadata supplied by the sample provider rather than from assay-based typing. Nearly every sample came with metadata listing a de-identified subject ID, COVID-19 status, age in years and sex. The repertoires were released in a freely available public database meant as a resource for research on the immune response to SARS-CoV-2. Subjects who had been exposed to COVID-19, were actively infected with it, or had recovered from it provided the deeply sampled blood TCRbeta repertoires that made up the dataset. The material from the prospective study consisted of cDNA or gDNA derived from T cells, B-cell-depleted T cells, or PBMCs. The study at large found these results: How much clinical and demographic metadata was included differed by source and by participant, and the metadata was provided uncurated.

Whole blood was collected in K2EDTA tubes by collaborating institutions according to the institutions' own protocols. For TCRbeta analysis, collaborator samples were shipped as frozen whole blood, as isolated PBMCs, or as DNA extracted from either sample type. This clone was seen only a few times. Its antigen target is currently unknown. Per-base qualities were not stored, and no clone one base away is much larger. The immunoSEQ Assay, a bias-controlled multiplex PCR, was used to amplify TCRbeta CDR3 regions from genomic DNA. As for the authors' bioinformatics: The number of nucleated cells in each sample was estimated from the amplification of reference gene primers within the assay. Sequence reads were collapsed and filtered to measure the absolute abundance of every unique TCRbeta CDR3 rearrangement. For each sample, productive Simpson clonality was calculated as the square root of Simpson's diversity index over productive rearrangements. In its TCRdb copy, this immuneACCESS table keeps in-frame sequences only and misses some clones. Where compared with another copy, unresolved V genes explain less than half of these, and the others have no known cause. The V and J calls and clone size are taken from that table; D and trimming were inferred from the DNA. Recorded for this sample are roughly 84,000 clones; roughly 75% of them occurred a single time. The leading ten clones occupy around 4.4% of the sample.

The sequenced sample was peripheral blood. The TCR originated in a woman aged 45 to 65 with acute or convalescent COVID-19.

The CDR3 here reads CAWNVGPGGSNQPQHF. At the DNA level, the sequence is TGTGCCTGGAATGTAGGTCCCGGGGGTAGCAATCAGCCCCAGCATTTT. Recombination connected TRBV30 to TRBJ1-5; the D segment could be TRBD1, given 5 matching bases. The junction carries 16 bases between V and J, which are trimmed by 4 bases and 0 bases respectively. The germline V gene (reference sequence) specifies GTSNPN as CDR1 and SVGIG as CDR2. Counted from cysteine to phenylalanine, this CDR3 has 16 amino acids. The read is trimmed to its CDR3 DNA, 48 bases read in frame from base 1.